The next 14 T cell receptor beta chains were all read from a single sample in a study of T-cell memory formation after mild COVID-19. Each CDR3 protein gets one entry after TCRdb re-called the 5' RACE reads with MiXCR. The sample lists 120,000 to 150,000 distinct CDR3 sequences, 14% to 15% seen once, with around 27% in the top ten. The sample taken for sequencing was PBMCs or a T cell subset sorted from them (not recorded which). These receptors were collected from an adult woman who had mild COVID-19 (a few samples of this study predate the infection). Cell type and time point are not known.

This clonotype has only a few counts. This chain connects TRBV27 to TRBJ2-5, with 11 bases fitting TRBD2. This CDR3 spans 18 amino acids. Germline V gene lookup returns CDR1 MNHEY and CDR2 SMNVEV (reference sequence). The V segment lost 2 bases and the J segment 4 bases; nucleotides outside the gene matches: 12. CDR3 sequence: CASSLAPGLAGGRETQYF. DNA for the CDR3: TGTGCCAGCAGTTTAGCCCCCGGGTTAGCGGGGGGGCGAGAGACCCAGTACTTC.

This chain links TRBV9 with TRBJ2-1, with D possibly matching TRBD1 (5 bases). Germline-derived CDR1 and CDR2 are SGDLS and YYNGEE. This CDR3 is 17 amino acids long. Trimming stripped 0 bases from V and 0 bases from J, with 13 bases between. The CDR3 loop is CASSVEPGPISYNEQFF. CDR3 nucleotides: TGTGCCAGCAGCGTAGAGCCAGGGCCTATCTCCTACAATGAGCAGTTCTTC.

The DNA for the CDR3 is TGTGCCAGCAGCCCGGACATACTGAACACTGAAGCTTTCTTT. It specifies CASSPDILNTEAFF. The V and J genes are TRBV5-5 and TRBJ1-1; perhaps TRBD1 as D (5 bases). CDR1 SGHKS and CDR2 YYEKEE come from the germline V gene (reference sequence). CDR3 length: 14 residues. V shed 4 bases and J shed 0 bases, with 10 bases lying between them.

V gene TRBV12-3 or TRBV12-4 combines with J gene TRBJ1-1; the D gene is possibly TRBD1 (6 bases). The CDR3 loop spans 12 amino acids. V lost 3 bases and J 11 bases, leaving 13 bases between the germline ends. As DNA, the CDR3 is TGTGCCAGCAGTTTTGGCCAGGGGCAGGCTTTCTTT. It encodes CASSFGQGQAFF.

This clonotype turned up a few times. The rearrangement links TRBV12-3 or TRBV12-4 to TRBJ1-5, with D unclear. The CDR3 loop spans 15 amino acids. Trimming left V 3 bases short and J 3 bases short, with 12 bases between. The CDR3 DNA sequence: TGTGCCAGCAGTTTCGGTTACAGCTACAATCAGCCCCAGCATTTT. Protein sequence: CASSFGYSYNQPQHF.

This clonotype has just a few counts. The V gene is TRBV30, the J gene TRBJ2-1; 8 positions agree with TRBD2. From germline, CDR1 is GTSNPN and CDR2 SVGIG (reference sequence). The CDR3 totals 17 residues. After removal of 0 bases from V and 4 bases from J, the junction contained 11 bases not matched to a gene. For the CDR3, the DNA is TGTGCCTGGAGTGTCCCCCCAGCGGGAGTCTATTACAATGAGCAGTTCTTC. Amino acids: CAWSVPPAGVYYNEQFF.

This clonotype was observed once. A read error may explain this, as a much larger clone is one base away. The chain carries TRBV7-2 and TRBJ1-3, with no clear D. V lost 6 bases and J 4 bases, leaving 16 bases between the germline ends. Per germline, CDR1 SGHTA and CDR2 FQGNSA. The CDR3 totals 15 residues. CDR3 loop: CASSDTWTTGNTIYF. Written as DNA, the CDR3 is TGTGCCAGCAGTGATACCTGGACGACAGGAAACACCATATATTTT. Supplemented by reference TRBV7-2 and TRBJ1-3, the full variable domain reads GAGVSQSPSNKVTEKGKDVELRCDPISGHTALYWYRQSLGQGLEFLIYFQGNSAPDKSGLPSDRFSAERTGGSVSTLTIQRTQQEDSAVYLCASSDTWTTGNTIYFGEGSWLTVV.

The CDR3 spells CASSPDPSTNVLTF. CDR3 coding DNA: TGTGCCAGCAGCCCGGACCCAAGTACCAACGTCCTGACTTTC. V is TRBV7-3 and J is TRBJ2-6, with unresolved D. Trimming pared 5 bases from V and 8 bases from J, leaving 13 bases between. Germline V gives CDR1 SGHTA, CDR2 FQGTGA. The CDR3 totals 14 residues.

The J gene is TRBJ2-5, the V gene TRBV10-3; 7 bases agree with TRBD2. J was trimmed by 3 bases and V by 6 bases; bases with no gene match: 4. From germline, CDR1 is ENHRY and CDR2 SYGVKD. The CDR3 is 13 residues long. The CDR3 nucleotides read TGTGCCATCAGCGATCTAGCGGAAGAGACCCAGTACTTC. Amino acids: CAISDLAEETQYF.

This clonotype showed up just a few times. The rearrangement uses TRBV7-2 and TRBJ2-5; 11 positions match TRBD2. This CDR3 region has 19 residues. Germline CDR1 SGHTA, CDR2 FQGNSA. V shed 1 base, J shed 1 base, and the junction held 11 bases outside the gene matches. Written as DNA, the CDR3 is TGTGCCAGCAGCTTAGTTGGGTTAGCGGGAGGGATCCTCCAAGAGACCCAGTACTTC. It translates to CASSLVGLAGGILQETQYF.

This clonotype occurred many times. The gene calls are TRBV4-3 and TRBJ2-6; the D is unclear. CDR3 length equals 16 residues. Germline V gives CDR1 LGHNA, CDR2 YSLEER. Trimming took 0 bases from V and 2 from J, leaving 8 bases between them. DNA of the CDR3: TGCGCCAGCAGCCAAGATACCCAGACTGGGGCCAACGTCCTGACTTTC. Encoded protein: CASSQDTQTGANVLTF.

The chain employs TRBV20-1 and TRBJ2-7; D may be TRBD1 (6 bases). Germline CDR1 DFQATT, CDR2 SNEGSKA (reference sequence). The CDR3 totals 14 residues. Trimming stripped 3 bases from V and 4 bases from J, with 16 bases between. CDR3 sequence reads: CSARGPGDYYEQYF. In DNA, the CDR3 is TGCAGTGCTAGGGGGCCAGGGGATTATTACGAGCAGTACTTC.

This clonotype was observed a handful of times. This chain uses TRBV27 with TRBJ2-7; D is perhaps TRBD2 (6 bases). The CDR3 length is 13 residues. The V and J ends lost 5 bases and 6 bases respectively, with 14 bases between them. Germline lookup yields CDR1 MNHEY and CDR2 SMNVEV (reference sequence). The CDR3 region is CASSMGGYGEQYF. DNA of the CDR3: TGTGCCAGCAGTATGGGGGGATACGGCGAGCAGTACTTC.

The chain uses TRBV6-5 and TRBJ2-5; 8 positions agree with TRBD1. Germline assignment: CDR1 MNHEY and CDR2 SVGAGI. The V gene end was trimmed by 0 bases and the J gene end by 9 bases; junction bases not matched to a gene: 15. The CDR3 totals 17 residues. CDR3 in DNA: TGTGCCAGCAGTTACTCGGGACAGGCGGAATTTTTCAGCCCCCAGTACTTC. This gives the protein CASSYSGQAEFFSPQYF.